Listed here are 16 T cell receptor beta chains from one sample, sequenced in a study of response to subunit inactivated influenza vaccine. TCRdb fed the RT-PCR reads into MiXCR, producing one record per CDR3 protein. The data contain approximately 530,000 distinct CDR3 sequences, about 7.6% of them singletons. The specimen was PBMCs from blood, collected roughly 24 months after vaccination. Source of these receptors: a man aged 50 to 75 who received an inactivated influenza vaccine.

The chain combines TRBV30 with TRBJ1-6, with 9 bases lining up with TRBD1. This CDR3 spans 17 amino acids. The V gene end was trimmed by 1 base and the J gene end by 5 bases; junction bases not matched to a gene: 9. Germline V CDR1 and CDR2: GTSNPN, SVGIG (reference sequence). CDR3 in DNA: TGTGCCTGGAGTGAGGTGAGACGGACAGGGGATAATTCACCCCTCCACTTT. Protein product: CAWSEVRRTGDNSPLHF.

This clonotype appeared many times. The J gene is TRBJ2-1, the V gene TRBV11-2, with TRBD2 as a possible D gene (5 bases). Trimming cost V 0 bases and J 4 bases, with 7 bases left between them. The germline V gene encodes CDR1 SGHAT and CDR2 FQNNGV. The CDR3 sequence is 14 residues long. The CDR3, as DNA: TGTGCCAGCAGCTTAGAGACGGGATACAATGAGCAGTTCTTC. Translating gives CASSLETGYNEQFF.

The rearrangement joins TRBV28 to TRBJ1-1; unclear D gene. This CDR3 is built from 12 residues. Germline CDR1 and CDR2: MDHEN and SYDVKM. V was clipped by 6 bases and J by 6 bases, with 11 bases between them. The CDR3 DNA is TGTGCCAGCAGATCTTCTTACGCTGAAGCTTTCTTT. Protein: CASRSSYAEAFF.

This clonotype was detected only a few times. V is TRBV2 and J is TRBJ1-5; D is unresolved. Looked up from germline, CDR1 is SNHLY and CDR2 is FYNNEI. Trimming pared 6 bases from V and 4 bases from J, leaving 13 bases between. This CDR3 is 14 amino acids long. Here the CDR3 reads CASRDSPWNQPQHF. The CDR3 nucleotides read TGTGCCAGCAGGGACTCCCCTTGGAATCAGCCCCAGCATTTT.

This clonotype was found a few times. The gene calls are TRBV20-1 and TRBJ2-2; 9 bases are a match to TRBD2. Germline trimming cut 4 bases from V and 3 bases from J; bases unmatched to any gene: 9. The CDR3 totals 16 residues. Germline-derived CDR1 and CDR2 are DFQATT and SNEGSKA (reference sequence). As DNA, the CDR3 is TGCAGTGCTATAACGCGGGAGGGAGGGTACACCGGGGAGCTGTTTTTT. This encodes CSAITREGGYTGELFF.

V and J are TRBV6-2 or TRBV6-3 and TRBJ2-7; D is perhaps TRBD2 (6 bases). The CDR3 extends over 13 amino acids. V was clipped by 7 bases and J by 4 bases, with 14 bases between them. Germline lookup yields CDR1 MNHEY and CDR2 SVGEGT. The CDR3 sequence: CASNIASAYEQYF. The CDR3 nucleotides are TGTGCCAGCAACATTGCTAGCGCTTACGAGCAGTACTTC.

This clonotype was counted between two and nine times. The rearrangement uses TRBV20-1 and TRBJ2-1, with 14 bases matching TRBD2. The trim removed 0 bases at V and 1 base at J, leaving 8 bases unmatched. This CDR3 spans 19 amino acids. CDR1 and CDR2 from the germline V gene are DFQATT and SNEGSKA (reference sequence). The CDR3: CSARDGRTSGRLSYNEQFF. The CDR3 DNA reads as TGCAGTGCTAGAGATGGCCGGACTAGCGGGAGGTTGTCCTACAATGAGCAGTTCTTC.

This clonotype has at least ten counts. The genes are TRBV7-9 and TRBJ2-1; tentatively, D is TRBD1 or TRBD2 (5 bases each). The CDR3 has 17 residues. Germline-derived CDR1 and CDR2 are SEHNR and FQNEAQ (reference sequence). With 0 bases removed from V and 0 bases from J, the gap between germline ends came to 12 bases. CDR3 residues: CASSLAGWGSSYNEQFF. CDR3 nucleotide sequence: TGTGCCAGCAGCTTAGCGGGGTGGGGGAGCTCCTACAATGAGCAGTTCTTC.

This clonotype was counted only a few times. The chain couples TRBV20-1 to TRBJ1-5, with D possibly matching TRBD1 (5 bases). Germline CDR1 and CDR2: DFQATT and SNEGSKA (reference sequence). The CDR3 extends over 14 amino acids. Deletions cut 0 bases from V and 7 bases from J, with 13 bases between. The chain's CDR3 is CSARDPAGSQPQHF. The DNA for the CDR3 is TGCAGTGCTAGAGATCCCGCAGGGAGCCAGCCCCAGCATTTT.

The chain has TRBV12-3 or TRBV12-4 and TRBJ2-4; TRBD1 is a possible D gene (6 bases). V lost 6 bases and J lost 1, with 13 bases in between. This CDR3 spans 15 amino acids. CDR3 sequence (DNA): TGTGCCAGCAGGACGCAGGGGACGGCCAAAAACATTCAGTACTTC. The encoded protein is CASRTQGTAKNIQYF.

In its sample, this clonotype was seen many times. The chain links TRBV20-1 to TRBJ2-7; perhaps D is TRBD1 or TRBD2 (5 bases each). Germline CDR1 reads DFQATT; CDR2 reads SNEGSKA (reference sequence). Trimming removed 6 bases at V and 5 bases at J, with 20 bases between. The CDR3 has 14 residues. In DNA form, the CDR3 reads TGCAGTGCCCGATCTGCAGGGCCAGCGGACGAGCAGTACTTC. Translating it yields CSARSAGPADEQYF.

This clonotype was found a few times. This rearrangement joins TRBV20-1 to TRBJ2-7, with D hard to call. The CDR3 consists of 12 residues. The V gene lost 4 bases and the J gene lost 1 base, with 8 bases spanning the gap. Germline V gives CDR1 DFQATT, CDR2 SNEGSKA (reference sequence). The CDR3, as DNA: TGCAGTGCTAACCCCGCATCCTACGAGCAGTACTTC. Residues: CSANPASYEQYF.

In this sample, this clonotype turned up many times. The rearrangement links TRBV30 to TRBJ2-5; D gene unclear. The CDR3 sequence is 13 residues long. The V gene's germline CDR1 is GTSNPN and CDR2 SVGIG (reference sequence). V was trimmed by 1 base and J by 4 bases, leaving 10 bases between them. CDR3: CAWSGTARETQYF. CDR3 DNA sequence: TGTGCCTGGAGTGGAACAGCGAGAGAGACCCAGTACTTC.

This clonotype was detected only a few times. CDR3: CSARRGAGSMNTEAFF. Here the CDR3 DNA reads TGCAGCGCAAGACGCGGGGCGGGGAGCATGAACACTGAAGCTTTCTTT. This chain links TRBV29-1 with TRBJ1-1, with TRBD1 as a possible D gene (5 bases). V lost 7 bases and J lost 0, with 21 bases in between. Germline-derived CDR1 and CDR2 are SQVTM and ANQGSEA. This CDR3 region has 16 residues.

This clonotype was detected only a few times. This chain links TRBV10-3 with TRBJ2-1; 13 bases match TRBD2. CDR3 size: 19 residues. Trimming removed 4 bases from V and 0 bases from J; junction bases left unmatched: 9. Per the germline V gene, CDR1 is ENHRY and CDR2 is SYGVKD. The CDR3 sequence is CAISAGTSGASSSYNEQFF. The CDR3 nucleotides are TGTGCCATCAGTGCGGGGACTAGCGGGGCCTCGAGCTCCTACAATGAGCAGTTCTTC.

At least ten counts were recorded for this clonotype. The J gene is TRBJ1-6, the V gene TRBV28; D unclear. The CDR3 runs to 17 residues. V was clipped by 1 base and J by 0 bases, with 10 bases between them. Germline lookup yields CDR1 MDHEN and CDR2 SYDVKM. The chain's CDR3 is CASSLLGISSYNSPLHF. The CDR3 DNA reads TGTGCCAGCAGTTTATTAGGGATAAGCTCCTATAATTCACCCCTCCACTTT.